Given below is one T cell receptor beta chain in context. This specimen comes from a study of blood T cell repertoires in COVID-19. As for the study in general: Italy, Spain and the United States were the sources of the convalescent and acute COVID-19 samples. In each case, the material was cDNA or gDNA derived from T cells, B-cell-depleted T cells, or PBMCs.

Measured with immunoSEQ multiplex PCR; TCRdb has only the in-frame clones, and not every one. Among 200,000 to 250,000 clones, about 90% were seen once, and the ten largest hold more than 10%. Sequences were obtained from peripheral blood. The clonotype was recovered from a woman under 30 who had recovered from COVID-19.

The CDR3 sequence: CASSIWRAQPLNEQYF. As DNA, the CDR3 is TGTGCCAGTAGTATATGGAGGGCCCAGCCCCTCAACGAGCAGTACTTC. This chain uses TRBV19 with TRBJ2-7; D may be TRBD2 (6 bases). V lost 2 bases and J 5 bases, leaving 19 bases between the germline ends. CDR1 is LNHDA, CDR2 SQIVND, per germline (reference sequence). The CDR3 has 16 amino acids.